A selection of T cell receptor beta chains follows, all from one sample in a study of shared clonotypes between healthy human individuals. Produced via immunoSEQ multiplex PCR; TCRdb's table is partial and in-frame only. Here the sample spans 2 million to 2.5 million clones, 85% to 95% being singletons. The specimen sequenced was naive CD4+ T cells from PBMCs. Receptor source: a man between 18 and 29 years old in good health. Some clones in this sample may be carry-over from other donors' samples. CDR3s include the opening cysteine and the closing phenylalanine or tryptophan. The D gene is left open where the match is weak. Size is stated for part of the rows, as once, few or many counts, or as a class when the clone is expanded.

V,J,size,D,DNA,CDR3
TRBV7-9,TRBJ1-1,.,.,TGTGCCAGCAGCTTAGCGAACAGAAACACTGAAGCTTTCTTT,CASSLANRNTEAFF
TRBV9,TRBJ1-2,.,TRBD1,TGTGCCAGCAGCGCCCGACCCGGGGGGACAGGGCCATACACTAACTATGGCTACACCTTC,CASSARPGGTGPYTNYGYTF
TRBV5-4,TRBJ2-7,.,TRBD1,TGTGCCAGCAGCGGATACGGGACAGCCCCCGAGCAGTACTTC,CASSGYGTAPEQYF
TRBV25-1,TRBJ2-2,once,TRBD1,TGTGCCAGCAGTGAATCGGGGACAGGGGTCGTCGGGGAGCTGTTTTTT,CASSESGTGVVGELFF
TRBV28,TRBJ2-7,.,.,TGTGCCAGCAGTTTAATCAGGGCGGGCGAGCAGTACTTC,CASSLIRAGEQYF
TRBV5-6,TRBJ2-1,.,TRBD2,TGTGCCAGCACCCTACCCCAGGGAGCGGGACTACACAATGAGCAGTTCTTC,CASTLPQGAGLHNEQFF
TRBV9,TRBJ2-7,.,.,TGTGCCAGCAGCAAAGCAGGAGATCACGAGCAGTACTTC,CASSKAGDHEQYF
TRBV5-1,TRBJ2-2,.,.,TGCGCCAGCAGCTGGCCCGAGGGCAGCAACACCGGGGAGCTGTTTTTT,CASSWPEGSNTGELFF
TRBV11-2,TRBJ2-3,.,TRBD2,TGTGCCAGCAGCCCTCCCCTGGGGACTAGCGGGAGGACAGATACGCAGTATTTT,CASSPPLGTSGRTDTQYF
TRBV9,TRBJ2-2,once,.,TGTGCCAGCAGCGGGCCGGGATTACACTCGAACACCGGGGAGCTGTTTTTT,CASSGPGLHSNTGELFF
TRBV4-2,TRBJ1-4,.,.,TGTGCCAGCAGCCAAGACGTAGGGGAACTCAGGGAAAAACTGTTTTTT,CASSQDVGELREKLFF
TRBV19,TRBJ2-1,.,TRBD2,TGTGCCAGTAGTATATTAGCGGGAGGGCCCAATGAGCAGTTCTTC,CASSILAGGPNEQFF
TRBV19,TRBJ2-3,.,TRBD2,TGTGCCAGTAGTACCCCCCACAGCGGGAGTGGTACAGATACGCAGTATTTT,CASSTPHSGSGTDTQYF
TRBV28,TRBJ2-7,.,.,TGTGCCAGCAGTAGACCGGGACGGTTATCCTACGAGCAGTACTTC,CASSRPGRLSYEQYF
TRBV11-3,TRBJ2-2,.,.,TGTGCCAGCAGCTTACGGAGCGGGGAGCTGTTTTTT,CASSLRSGELFF
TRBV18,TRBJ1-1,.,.,TGTGCCAGCTCACCAGGGGCCGGGTTAAACACTGAAGCTTTCTTT,CASSPGAGLNTEAFF
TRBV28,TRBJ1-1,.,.,TGTGCCAGCAGTGAGGGACCCCAAATGAACACTGAAGCTTTCTTT,CASSEGPQMNTEAFF
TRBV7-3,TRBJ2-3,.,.,TGTGCCAGCAGCTTAAACCGGAGGGGGAGTTCTGGAGATACGCAGTATTTT,CASSLNRRGSSGDTQYF
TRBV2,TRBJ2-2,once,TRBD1,TGTGCCAGCAGTGAAGCCTGGACAGGGGGTTTGGAGCTGTTTTTT,CASSEAWTGGLELFF
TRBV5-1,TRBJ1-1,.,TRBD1,TGCGCCAGCAGCCGGACAGGGTGGGTCACTGAAGCTTTCTTT,CASSRTGWVTEAFF
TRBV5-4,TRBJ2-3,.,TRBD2,TGTGCCAGCAGCCCCGGGACTAGTAGCACAGATACGCAGTATTTT,CASSPGTSSTDTQYF
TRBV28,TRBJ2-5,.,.,TGTGCCAGCAGCCCCACGAGTGAGACCCAGTACTTC,CASSPTSETQYF
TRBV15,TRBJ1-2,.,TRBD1,TGTGCCACCAGCAGTCCCAGGGGGGACTATGGCTACACCTTC,CATSSPRGDYGYTF
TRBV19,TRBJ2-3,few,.,TGTGCCAGTAGTTCCGGGACTCCGGGAGTAGATACGCAGTATTTT,CASSSGTPGVDTQYF
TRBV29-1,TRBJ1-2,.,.,TGCAGCGTTGCGCAGGGTAATAGCTACACCTTC,CSVAQGNSYTF
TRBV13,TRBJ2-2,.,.,TGTGCCAGCAGCTTAGGAGGCTTCAGGTTCCCCGGGGAGCTGTTTTTT,CASSLGGFRFPGELFF
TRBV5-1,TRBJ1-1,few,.,TGCGCCAGCAAAGCAGAGCTGGCCACTGAAGCTTTCTTT,CASKAELATEAFF
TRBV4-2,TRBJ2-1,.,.,TGTGCCAGCAGCCAAGATCCGGCGGGGAGATCCTACAATGAGCAGTTCTTC,CASSQDPAGRSYNEQFF